These 18 T cell receptor beta chains were sequenced from one sample in a study of technical replicates of blood from a handful of donors. Data came from immunoSEQ multiplex PCR; TCRdb stores just in-frame clones and leaves some out. The sample holds more than 90,000 clones, about 94% seen once. Sample: T cells isolated from PBMCs. Every receptor here comes from a human donor in good health.

The chain has TRBV10-1 and TRBJ1-5; no reliable D call. CDR1 and CDR2 from the germline V gene are WNHNN and SYGVQD (reference sequence). V was pared by 10 bases and J by 5 bases, with 12 bases between. This CDR3 contains 12 residues. CDR3 region: CATSARDQPQHF. Here the CDR3 DNA reads TGCGCCACCTCGGCCCGGGATCAGCCCCAGCATTTT.

This chain uses TRBV5-1 with TRBJ2-7, with TRBD1 as a possible D gene (6 bases). The V gene's germline CDR1 is SGHRS and CDR2 YFSETQ. This CDR3 spans 14 amino acids. V was pared by 4 bases and J by 0 bases, with 11 bases between. CDR3 amino acids: CASSIQGSSYEQYF. For the CDR3, the DNA is TGCGCCAGCAGCATCCAGGGGAGCTCCTACGAGCAGTACTTC.

The chain combines TRBV7-8 with TRBJ2-1; D might be TRBD2 (5 bases). The CDR3 loop spans 14 amino acids. The germline CDR1 and CDR2 sequences are SGHVS and FQNEAQ. Trimming removed 3 bases at V and 8 bases at J, with 14 bases between. The CDR3 loop reads CASSFYSGGYEQFF. CDR3 sequence (DNA): TGTGCCAGCAGCTTCTACTCAGGAGGATATGAGCAGTTCTTC.

The chain has TRBV23-1 and TRBJ2-4; 9 bases are a match to TRBD1. TRBV23-1 is an open reading frame whose function is uncertain. This CDR3 has 15 amino acids. The J segment lost 5 bases and the V segment lost 10 bases, leaving 12 bases of the junction unmatched. Written as DNA, the CDR3 is TGCGCCACCTCAAACCGGGACAGGGACGAAAACATTCAGTACTTC. Translation: CATSNRDRDENIQYF.

This clone turned up a few times. V gene TRBV2 combines with J gene TRBJ2-7; 8 nucleotides match TRBD2. V dropped 7 bases and J dropped 4; count of bases not matched to a gene: 9. The CDR3 extends over 14 amino acids. Germline assignment: CDR1 SNHLY and CDR2 FYNNEI. Written as DNA, the CDR3 is TGTGCCAGCAATAGCGGGACGGTAAGGTACGAGCAGTACTTC. It yields the protein CASNSGTVRYEQYF.

The rearrangement joins TRBV13 to TRBJ2-3; weak D call: TRBD2 (5 bases). Germline V gives CDR1 PRHDT, CDR2 FYEKMQ (reference sequence). This CDR3 has 12 residues. V lost 3 bases and J lost 8, with 9 bases in between. CDR3 nucleotides: TGTGCCAGCAGCTTCCCGGGGTCTACGCAGTATTTT. It yields the protein CASSFPGSTQYF.

This chain uses TRBV6-5 with TRBJ2-7, with D possibly being TRBD2 (5 bases). The germline gives CDR1 MNHEY, CDR2 SVGAGI. Deletions cut 6 bases from V and 2 bases from J, with 11 bases between. The CDR3 contains 13 residues. Here the CDR3 reads CASRASSTYEQYF. The DNA of the CDR3 is TGTGCCAGCAGGGCTAGCTCAACCTACGAGCAGTACTTC.

The chain couples TRBV9 to TRBJ2-5; TRBD2 agrees at 7 bases. The junction had 3 bases not matched to a gene; V was cut back by 0 bases and J by 7 bases. This CDR3 spans 13 amino acids. Germline V lookup: CDR1 SGDLS, CDR2 YYNGEE. The CDR3, as DNA: TGTGCCAGCAGCGTAGAGACGGGAGGGACCCAGTACTTC. Residues: CASSVETGGTQYF.

The V gene is TRBV30, the J gene TRBJ1-6; no definite D call. This CDR3 comprises 10 residues. The germline V and J ends were trimmed by 0 bases and 14 bases, with 5 bases remaining between them. CDR1 and CDR2 (germline): GTSNPN, SVGIG (reference sequence). This CDR3 reads CAWSVHSLHF. In DNA, the CDR3 is TGTGCCTGGAGTGTACATTCCCTCCACTTT. Filled out from reference TRBV30 and TRBJ1-6, the complete variable domain reads SQTIHQWPATLVQPVGSPLSLECTVEGTSNPNLYWYRQAAGRGLQLLFYSVGIGQISSEVPQNLSASRPQDRQFILSSKKLLLSDSGFYLCAWSVHSLHFGNGTRLTVT.

The rearrangement joins TRBV5-1 to TRBJ1-2; D not certain. This CDR3 has 13 amino acids. Deletions cut 4 bases from V and 2 bases from J, with 9 bases between. Per germline, CDR1 SGHRS and CDR2 YFSETQ. The CDR3 DNA reads as TGCGCCAGCAGCAGAACATTGAACTATGGCTACACCTTC. Translation gives CASSRTLNYGYTF. The full variable domain, rest sourced from reference TRBV5-1 and TRBJ1-2, is KAGVTQTPRYLIKTRGQQVTLSCSPISGHRSVSWYQQTPGQGLQFLFEYFSETQRNKGNFPGRFSGRQFSNSRSEMNVSTLELGDSALYLCASSRTLNYGYTFGSGTRLTVV.

The chain links TRBV30 to TRBJ1-3, with 7 bases aligning to TRBD1. This CDR3 is 13 amino acids long. V shed 4 bases and J 0 bases; nucleotides not matched to a gene: 0. Germline V CDR1 and CDR2: GTSNPN, SVGIG (reference sequence). The CDR3 bases are TGTGCCTGGACAGGGGGCTCTGGAAACACCATATATTTT. Amino acids: CAWTGGSGNTIYF.

The CDR3 DNA reads TGCGCCAGCAGTCCGGACAGGCGTCGCACCGGGGAGCTGTTTTTT. Translated: CASSPDRRRTGELFF. V is TRBV5-1 and J is TRBJ2-2, with 7 bases lining up with TRBD1. The V segment lost 5 bases and the J segment 4 bases; nucleotides outside the gene matches: 8. Germline V CDR1 and CDR2: SGHRS, YFSETQ. The length of the CDR3 is 15 residues.

This chain links TRBV7-9 with TRBJ1-2, with D perhaps TRBD1 (5 bases). In germline, CDR1 is SEHNR, CDR2 FQNEAQ (reference sequence). The CDR3 runs to 13 residues. The CDR3 DNA reads as TGTGCGGCTGTGGACAATTCGGGCTATGGCTACACCTTC. This translates into CAAVDNSGYGYTF.

The CDR3 sequence: CASSLAQYEQYF. The CDR3 DNA reads TGTGCCAGCAGTCTAGCACAGTACGAGCAGTACTTC. This chain joins TRBV28 and TRBJ2-7, with D perhaps TRBD2 (5 bases). The CDR3 sequence is 12 residues long. Germline values: CDR1 MDHEN, CDR2 SYDVKM. V dropped 5 bases and J dropped 4 bases, with 9 bases sitting between them.

The chain is built from TRBV11-2 and TRBJ2-1; a possible D gene is TRBD1 (8 bases). There are 13 residues in the CDR3. V was pared by 3 bases and J by 9 bases, with 12 bases between. CDR1 and CDR2 (germline): SGHAT, FQNNGV. CDR3 nucleotide sequence: TGTGCCAGCAGCTTGAGCGGGACAGGTGAGCAGTTCTTC. This gives the protein CASSLSGTGEQFF.

This clone has a handful of counts. The V gene is TRBV5-1, the J gene TRBJ1-2, with 7 nucleotides matching TRBD1. Germline V CDR1 and CDR2: SGHRS, YFSETQ. V shed 0 bases, J shed 7 bases, and the junction held 3 bases outside the gene matches. This CDR3 contains 13 residues. The CDR3 sequence: CASSLGQGGGYTF. The CDR3, as DNA: TGCGCCAGCAGCTTGGGACAGGGTGGTGGCTACACCTTC.

This rearrangement joins TRBV2 to TRBJ1-2, with D tentatively TRBD1 (5 bases). CDR3 length: 13 residues. V was clipped by 0 bases and J by 8 bases, with 10 bases between them. Germline V lookup: CDR1 SNHLY, CDR2 FYNNEI. DNA for the CDR3: TGTGCCAGCAGTGAAGCAGGGGCGGCGGGCTACACCTTC. It specifies CASSEAGAAGYTF.

The CDR3 bases are TGTGCCAGCTCACCAGCAGGGAGGACCCCCTACAATGAGCAGTTCTTC. Encoded protein: CASSPAGRTPYNEQFF. The chain combines TRBV18 with TRBJ2-1, with a weak D call TRBD2 (6 bases). The length of the CDR3 is 16 residues. Germline CDR1 is KGHSH and CDR2 is LQKENI. V gave up 2 bases and J gave up 2 bases, with 13 bases separating them. Full variable domain (outside the CDR3, taken from reference TRBV18 and TRBJ2-1): NAGVMQNPRHLVRRRGQEARLRCSPMKGHSHVYWYRQLPEEGLKFMVYLQKENIIDESGMPKERFSAEFPKEGPSILRIQQVVRGDSAAYFCASSPAGRTPYNEQFFGPGTRLTVL.